This T cell receptor (beta chain) is drawn from a study of patients and donors after allogeneic stem cell transplantation (dated by TCRdb to about 2020). The protocol used for the library was RT-PCR. TCRdb records NextSeq 550 as the sequencer. The public reads were reprocessed in TCRdb via fastp at Q25 and MiXCR, keeping in-frame beta chains. A single entry per CDR3 protein holds the most common genes and DNA from its merged rows. For this sample the table gives 920,000 or so distinct CDR3 sequences, of which approximately 18% were detected only once. Around 6% of the sample is held by the ten biggest clonotypes. This clonotype was observed a handful of times. No cognate antigen has been identified for it. Base qualities were left out, and no much larger clone turns up one base away. Via the germline V gene, CDR1 is ENHRY and CDR2 SYGVKD. The CDR3 runs 13 amino acids, cysteine and phenylalanine included. The kept DNA is CDR3 alone, 39 bases in frame from the first base. V is clipped by 10 bases and J by 3 bases, and the sequence between their germline boundaries is 15 bases long.

The sequencing input was blood, either unsorted or a sorted T cell fraction (not recorded which). This receptor was taken from a human donor who was either an allogeneic HSCT recipient or a stem cell or donor lymphocyte infusion donor (not recorded which). It is not recorded whose cells these are; they may come from a transplant donor. The chain uses TRBV10-3 and TRBJ1-2; TRBD1 is a possible D gene, resting on 5 matching bases. The nucleotides read TGTGCCAGCTCCCGAGGGGCGGACTATGGCTACACCTTC. The resulting protein is CASSRGADYGYTF.